This T cell receptor beta chain was captured by sequencing in a study of response to subunit inactivated influenza vaccine. CDR3 length: 16 residues. Between the trimmed V and J ends, which lost 7 bases and 5 bases, there was a span of 24 bases. Germline loops: CDR1 MNHEY, CDR2 SVGEGT. Using its own MiXCR run on the RT-PCR reads, TCRdb lists one record per CDR3 protein. Among hundreds of thousands of distinct CDR3 sequences, about 14% were seen once, and the ten largest hold roughly 7.6%. This receptor was identified in a man aged 50-60 years who received an inactivated influenza vaccine. Source: PBMCs from blood, taken approximately 15 days before vaccination. This chain uses TRBV6-2 or TRBV6-3 with TRBJ2-7, with D perhaps TRBD2 (6 bases). The CDR3 sequence: CASKLAKTAGMDEQYF. CDR3 DNA: TGTGCCAGCAAGCTCGCGAAAACGGCGGGAATGGACGAGCAGTACTTC.